The entry below gives a single T cell receptor (beta chain) sequence along with its context. The data are from a study of OX40 agonist ivuxolimab in advanced cancers. Losses at the gene ends were 1 base for V and 4 bases for J; bases not matched to a gene: 13. Germline values: CDR1 SGHDT, CDR2 YYEEEE. CDR3 length: 19 residues. Sequencing used immunoSEQ multiplex PCR; TCRdb keeps in-frame clones, though not all of them. The sample lists around 68,000 clones; approximately 86% were seen once. Material: CD4+ or CD8+ T cells sorted from blood, obtained in a trial of the OX40 agonist ivuxolimab. This sequence originates from an adult with an advanced solid tumor such as melanoma, head and neck, liver or kidney cancer. V is TRBV5-6 and J is TRBJ2-1; 11 bases are a match to TRBD2. CDR3 bases: TGTGCCAGCAGCTTGTGGGTGATCATAGCGGGAGGGCTATACAATGAGCAGTTCTTC. Amino acids: CASSLWVIIAGGLYNEQFF.